The 28 T cell receptor beta chains below all came from one sample that was sequenced in a study of blood T cell repertoires in COVID-19. Assay: immunoSEQ multiplex PCR; the TCRdb copy retains only in-frame clones and omits some. The sample carries approximately 300,000 clones, 86% recorded once. The sample consisted of PBMCs or T cells enriched from blood (not recorded which). These receptors originate from a woman aged 18-29 years who had recovered from COVID-19.

The J gene is TRBJ1-2, the V gene TRBV24-1, with TRBD1 identical over 10 bases. Looked up from germline, CDR1 is KGHDR and CDR2 is SFDVKD. V was pared by 5 bases and J by 4 bases, with 3 bases of the junction left unmatched. The CDR3 spans 14 residues. CDR3: CATSGTGGGYGYTF. CDR3 in DNA: TGTGCCACCAGTGGGACAGGGGGAGGCTATGGCTACACCTTC.

V gene TRBV27 combines with J gene TRBJ2-2, with TRBD1 matching over 9 bases. V lost 5 bases to trimming and J lost 1 base; unmatched junction nucleotides: 14. Germline-derived CDR1 and CDR2 are MNHEY and SMNVEV (reference sequence). This CDR3 is 19 amino acids long. DNA for the CDR3: TGTGCCAGCAGTACCTGGGACAGGGCGGTTGCAGGGAACACCGGGGAGCTGTTTTTT. The encoded protein is CASSTWDRAVAGNTGELFF.

This clone was seen only once. V and J are TRBV24-1 and TRBJ2-2, with D tentatively TRBD2 (6 bases). Germline-derived CDR1 and CDR2 are KGHDR and SFDVKD. CDR3 length: 17 residues. Trimming took 3 bases from V and 0 from J, leaving 13 bases between them. This CDR3 reads CATSDGRDFPNTGELFF. The CDR3, as DNA: TGTGCCACCAGTGATGGACGGGACTTCCCGAACACCGGGGAGCTGTTTTTT.

The table lists this clone with a count of one. V gene TRBV18 combines with J gene TRBJ2-4, with TRBD1 identical over 10 bases. This CDR3 has 13 amino acids. After removal of 3 bases from V and 7 bases from J, the junction contained 0 bases not matched to a gene. CDR1 is KGHSH and CDR2 is LQKENI in the germline V gene. CDR3 in DNA: TGTGCCAGCTCACCGGACAGGGGGAACATTCAGTACTTC. Translating gives CASSPDRGNIQYF.

The chain uses TRBV19 and TRBJ1-2, with 8 bases lining up with TRBD1. This CDR3 contains 13 residues. Trimming took 8 bases from V and 4 from J; bases not matched to a gene: 6. Germline V lookup: CDR1 LNHDA, CDR2 SQIVND (reference sequence). The CDR3 DNA reads as TGTGCCAGTGCCGACAGGGGTTTCTATGGCTACACCTTC. Encoded protein: CASADRGFYGYTF.

This clone was counted between two and nine times. This chain uses TRBV12-3 or TRBV12-4 with TRBJ2-2, with D unclear. CDR3 size: 12 residues. V was pared by 8 bases and J by 4 bases, with 8 bases between. This chain's CDR3 is CASSAGTGELFF. The CDR3, as DNA: TGTGCCAGCTCCGCCGGCACCGGGGAGCTGTTTTTT.

This chain connects TRBV30 to TRBJ1-2; 7 nucleotides align to TRBD1. The CDR3 totals 14 residues. V trimming: 1 base; J trimming: 3 bases; junction bases outside the gene matches: 5. In germline, CDR1 is GTSNPN, CDR2 SVGIG (reference sequence). Here the CDR3 DNA reads TGTGCCTGGAGTGAGGGGACAGCATACTATGGCTACACCTTC. This sequence encodes CAWSEGTAYYGYTF.

The V and J genes are TRBV5-6 and TRBJ2-7; 7 bases are a match to TRBD1. The CDR3 spans 15 residues. CDR1 and CDR2 (germline): SGHDT, YYEEEE. The V gene end was trimmed by 4 bases and the J gene end by 6 bases; junction bases not matched to a gene: 13. CDR3 loop: CASSTPFTGAAEQYF. The CDR3 DNA reads as TGTGCCAGCAGCACCCCGTTTACAGGGGCAGCCGAGCAGTACTTC.

V and J are TRBV5-1 and TRBJ1-2; D call uncertain. Trimming left V 0 bases short and J 5 bases short, with 8 bases between. Germline-derived CDR1 and CDR2 are SGHRS and YFSETQ. The CDR3 consists of 13 residues. In DNA, the CDR3 is TGCGCCAGCAGCTTGGACCTTAGTTATGGCTACACCTTC. It specifies CASSLDLSYGYTF.

The chain is built from TRBV2 and TRBJ2-7; 12 bases line up with TRBD2. The CDR3 is 14 amino acids. The germline V gene encodes CDR1 SNHLY and CDR2 FYNNEI. V lost 7 bases to trimming and J lost 4 bases; unmatched junction nucleotides: 5. The CDR3 DNA is TGTGCCAGCACACTAGCGGGGGGACCATACGAGCAGTACTTC. Translated: CASTLAGGPYEQYF.

V gene TRBV5-1 combines with J gene TRBJ2-3, with TRBD1 matching over 8 bases. The CDR3 loop spans 14 amino acids. From germline, CDR1 is SGHRS and CDR2 YFSETQ. Losses at the gene ends were 0 bases for V and 4 bases for J; bases not matched to a gene: 1. CDR3 in amino acids: CASSLAQGADTQYF. The CDR3 DNA follows: TGCGCCAGCAGCTTGGCACAGGGGGCAGATACGCAGTATTTT.

This clone was seen once. The rearrangement links TRBV27 to TRBJ1-5; no clear D gene. The germline V and J ends were trimmed by 3 bases and 2 bases, with 8 bases remaining between them. The CDR3 is 14 residues long. Germline V gene data show CDR1 as MNHEY and CDR2 as SMNVEV (reference sequence). CDR3 nucleotide sequence: TGTGCCAGCAGTTTGGCACCTGGCAATCAGCCCCAGCATTTT. This encodes CASSLAPGNQPQHF.

This rearrangement joins TRBV4-1 to TRBJ2-7; the match to TRBD2 covers 16 bases. The CDR3 length is 17 residues. CDR1 is MGHRA, CDR2 YSYEKL, per germline. The trim removed 1 base at V and 6 bases at J, leaving 6 bases unmatched. CDR3 sequence: CASSQVHGTSGRAEQYF. In nucleotides, the CDR3 is TGCGCCAGCAGCCAAGTTCACGGGACTAGCGGGAGGGCCGAGCAGTACTTC.

The chain is built from TRBV12-3 or TRBV12-4 and TRBJ1-3, with D unresolved. This CDR3 contains 13 residues. The V end lost 6 bases, the J end lost 4 bases, and 10 bases lay between the germline ends. The CDR3 coding sequence is TGTGCCAGCAGGGAGGGTTTCGGAAACACCATATATTTT. The encoded protein is CASREGFGNTIYF.

The gene calls are TRBV30 and TRBJ1-5, with D maybe TRBD1 (5 bases). V lost 4 bases, J lost 5 bases, and 15 bases lay in between. CDR1 GTSNPN and CDR2 SVGIG come from the germline V gene (reference sequence). The CDR3 spans 14 residues. The CDR3 nucleotides are TGTGCCTGGACTCGGGCGGGGCTCGATCAGCCCCAGCATTTT. The encoded protein is CAWTRAGLDQPQHF.

The V gene is TRBV3-1 (or the pseudogene TRBV3-2), the J gene TRBJ1-4; 7 bases agree with TRBD1. The CDR3 contains 13 residues. Per germline, CDR1 LGHDT and CDR2 YNNKEL (reference sequence). The V gene end was trimmed by 4 bases and the J gene end by 4 bases; junction bases not matched to a gene: 0. This chain's CDR3 is CASSRQGNEKLFF. The CDR3 coding sequence is TGTGCCAGCAGCCGACAGGGTAATGAAAAACTGTTTTTT.

J is TRBJ1-2 and V is TRBV19, with D possibly being TRBD1 (5 bases). CDR3 length: 15 residues. The V end was cut by 1 base, the J end by 3 bases, with 12 bases between. In germline, CDR1 is LNHDA, CDR2 SQIVND (reference sequence). This chain's CDR3 is CASSIAGSSDYGYTF. CDR3 DNA: TGTGCCAGTAGTATAGCAGGGTCTTCGGACTATGGCTACACCTTC. The complete variable domain, with remaining parts taken from reference TRBV19 and TRBJ1-2, reads DGGITQSPKYLFRKEGQNVTLSCEQNLNHDAMYWYRQDPGQGLRLIYYSQIVNDFQKGDIAEGYSVSREKKESFPLTVTSAQKNPTAFYLCASSIAGSSDYGYTFGSGTRLTVV.

The genes are TRBV29-1 and TRBJ2-5; TRBD2 matches at 7 bases. The CDR3 totals 14 residues. CDR1 is SQVTM and CDR2 is ANQGSEA in the germline V gene. The CDR3 protein is CSFGRADGRETQYF. CDR3 bases: TGCAGTTTTGGGAGGGCAGATGGGAGAGAGACCCAGTACTTC.

In DNA form, the CDR3 reads TGTGCCACCAGGAGCGGGAGCACAGATACGCAGTATTTT. Translation: CATRSGSTDTQYF. The chain links TRBV10-3 to TRBJ2-3, with D tentatively TRBD2 (6 bases). The CDR3 extends over 13 amino acids. CDR1 and CDR2 (germline): ENHRY, SYGVKD. V shed 10 bases and J shed 0 bases, with 11 bases lying between them.

The rearrangement joins TRBV5-1 to TRBJ2-7, with D perhaps matching TRBD1 (6 bases). Germline V gene data show CDR1 as SGHRS and CDR2 as YFSETQ. The V gene lost 7 bases and the J gene lost 6 bases, with 23 bases spanning the gap. CDR3 size: 15 residues. The CDR3 sequence: CASGQQGSTLSEQYF. CDR3 nucleotides: TGCGCCAGCGGCCAACAGGGTTCGACCCTAAGCGAGCAGTACTTC. Full variable domain (outside the CDR3, taken from reference TRBV5-1 and TRBJ2-7): KAGVTQTPRYLIKTRGQQVTLSCSPISGHRSVSWYQQTPGQGLQFLFEYFSETQRNKGNFPGRFSGRQFSNSRSEMNVSTLELGDSALYLCASGQQGSTLSEQYFGPGTRLTVT.

Note on this clone: Other DNA sequences in this specimen translate into the identical CDR3. CDR3 amino acids: CASSQDTGVTYEQYF. The CDR3, as DNA: TGCGCCAGCAGCCAAGATACAGGGGTCACCTACGAGCAGTACTTC. The chain combines TRBV4-1 with TRBJ2-7; 7 bases map to TRBD1. CDR3 length equals 15 residues. In germline, CDR1 is MGHRA, CDR2 YSYEKL. V dropped 0 bases and J dropped 2; count of bases not matched to a gene: 4.

V usage is TRBV4-2 and J usage is TRBJ2-1; 7 positions agree with TRBD2. Germline-derived CDR1 and CDR2 are LGHNA and YNFKEQ. V shed 0 bases and J 11 bases; nucleotides not matched to a gene: 7. CDR3 length equals 14 residues. CDR3 region: CASSQDYIGTKQFF. The DNA for the CDR3 is TGTGCCAGCAGCCAAGATTATATAGGGACTAAGCAGTTCTTC.

CDR3 amino acids: CASSEGTGGSNTEAFF. The CDR3 coding sequence is TGTGCCAGCAGTGAAGGGACAGGGGGCTCTAACACTGAAGCTTTCTTT. The chain has TRBV6-1 and TRBJ1-1, with 11 bases aligning to TRBD1. V dropped 1 base and J dropped 2; count of bases not matched to a gene: 3. CDR3 length: 16 residues. From germline, CDR1 is MNHNS and CDR2 SASEGT.

The V call is TRBV3-1 (or the pseudogene TRBV3-2), the J call TRBJ1-1; a weak D match, TRBD1 (5 bases). Germline assignment: CDR1 LGHDT and CDR2 YNNKEL (reference sequence). The CDR3 spans 14 residues. V shed 5 bases and J shed 1 base, with 11 bases lying between them. CDR3 amino acids: CASSELTGNTEAFF. The CDR3 bases are TGTGCCAGCAGCGAATTAACAGGGAACACTGAAGCTTTCTTT.

The rearrangement uses TRBV7-6 and TRBJ2-7; 10 bases map to TRBD1. Trimming removed 5 bases from V and 4 bases from J; junction bases left unmatched: 14. This CDR3 is 17 amino acids long. Germline V gene data show CDR1 as SGHVS and CDR2 as FNYEAQ. The CDR3 region has the DNA TGTGCCAGCAGCCCTGGAACCGGGACAGGGGTTGGATACGAGCAGTACTTC. Translation gives CASSPGTGTGVGYEQYF. The full variable domain, completed using reference TRBV7-6 and TRBJ2-7, is GAGVSQSPRYKVTKRGQDVALRCDPISGHVSLYWYRQALGQGPEFLTYFNYEAQQDKSGLPNDRFSAERPEGSISTLTIQRTEQRDSAMYRCASSPGTGTGVGYEQYFGPGTRLTVT.

In regard to this clone: Other nucleotide sequences in the sample specify the same CDR3. This rearrangement joins TRBV2 to TRBJ1-2, with 8 positions matching TRBD1. The CDR3 is made up of 15 amino acids. The germline gives CDR1 SNHLY, CDR2 FYNNEI. V trimming: 6 bases; J trimming: 1 base; junction bases outside the gene matches: 7. The CDR3 coding sequence is TGTGCCAGCAGCTTCGGACAGGGAGGTAACTATGGCTACACCTTC. This encodes CASSFGQGGNYGYTF.

The chain recombines TRBV20-1 with TRBJ1-2; maybe TRBD1 (5 bases). The V gene lost 3 bases and the J gene lost 2 bases, with 10 bases spanning the gap. Per germline, CDR1 DFQATT and CDR2 SNEGSKA (reference sequence). The CDR3 extends over 13 amino acids. This chain's CDR3 is CSASQGGNYGYTF. Here the CDR3 DNA reads TGCAGTGCTAGTCAGGGAGGAAACTATGGCTACACCTTC.

The rearrangement uses TRBV29-1 and TRBJ2-7, with 8 bases matching TRBD1. The V and J ends lost 6 bases and 7 bases, in that order; junction bases with no gene match: 17. Per germline, CDR1 SQVTM and CDR2 ANQGSEA. This CDR3 contains 15 residues. CDR3 DNA sequence: TGCAGCGTGGGAGACACCGGGACAGGCAGTTTTGAGCAGTACTTC. This sequence encodes CSVGDTGTGSFEQYF.